The 16 T cell receptor beta chains in this list originate from one sample, sequenced in a study of blood T cell repertoires in COVID-19. The repertoire was sequenced with immunoSEQ multiplex PCR; TCRdb's copy has only in-frame clones and lacks some. The sample records 37,000 or so clones, 70% to 80% being singletons. Sample: peripheral blood. The receptors here all came from a man aged 55 to 69 with active COVID-19.

This sequence joins TRBV7-9 and TRBJ1-1, with D tentatively TRBD1 (6 bases). CDR3 size: 15 residues. Germline V CDR1 and CDR2: SEHNR, FQNEAQ (reference sequence). The germline V and J ends were trimmed by 0 bases and 7 bases, with 15 bases remaining between them. The CDR3: CASSLARQGKVEAFF. The DNA of the CDR3 is TGTGCCAGCAGCTTAGCCCGTCAGGGGAAGGTTGAAGCTTTCTTT.

This clone was seen a few times. This chain links TRBV28 with TRBJ1-3; no reliable D call. Germline V lookup: CDR1 MDHEN, CDR2 SYDVKM. CDR3 size: 14 residues. Trimming stripped 11 bases from V and 2 bases from J, with 16 bases between. DNA of the CDR3: TGTGCCGGTAGCTCGGGGAACGCTGGAAACACCATATATTTT. Residues: CAGSSGNAGNTIYF.

The chain carries TRBV30 and TRBJ1-2; D might be TRBD1 (5 bases). The CDR3 spans 17 residues. Deletions cut 0 bases from V and 0 bases from J, with 17 bases between. Germline lookup yields CDR1 GTSNPN and CDR2 SVGIG (reference sequence). CDR3 sequence (DNA): TGTGCCTGGAGTGTAGGGGAATCCCCAACCACTAACTATGGCTACACCTTC. Translation gives CAWSVGESPTTNYGYTF. The full variable domain, with the rest looked up from reference TRBV30 and TRBJ1-2, is SQTIHQWPATLVQPVGSPLSLECTVEGTSNPNLYWYRQAAGRGLQLLFYSVGIGQISSEVPQNLSASRPQDRQFILSSKKLLLSDSGFYLCAWSVGESPTTNYGYTFGSGTRLTVV.

This clone was observed a handful of times. The chain carries TRBV6-5 and TRBJ1-5, with 7 bases aligning to TRBD1. The trim removed 0 bases at V and 1 base at J, leaving 0 bases unmatched. The CDR3 totals 15 residues. The germline gives CDR1 MNHEY, CDR2 SVGAGI. In DNA form, the CDR3 reads TGTGCCAGCAGTTACTCAGGGGGCAGCAATCAGCCCCAGCATTTT. Translation: CASSYSGGSNQPQHF.

V and J are TRBV5-8 and TRBJ1-1, with D unclear. Germline lookup yields CDR1 SGHTS and CDR2 YDEGEE. Trimming took off 1 base at V and 7 bases at J, with 5 bases between the two ends. The CDR3 runs 11 residues. The chain's CDR3 is CASSLLFEAFF. The CDR3 region has the DNA TGTGCCAGCAGCTTGTTATTTGAAGCTTTCTTT. The full variable domain, its missing parts supplied by reference TRBV5-8 and TRBJ1-1, is EAGVTQSPTHLIKTRGQQATLRCSPISGHTSVYWYQQALGLGLQFLLWYDEGEERNRGNFPPRFSGRQFPNYSSELNVNALELEDSALYLCASSLLFEAFFGQGTRLTVV.

The J gene is TRBJ1-2, the V gene TRBV7-2; possibly TRBD1 for D (6 bases). Germline assignment: CDR1 SGHTA and CDR2 FQGNSA. The CDR3 contains 15 residues. Between the trimmed V and J ends, which lost 5 bases and 6 bases, there was a span of 19 bases. The CDR3 sequence: CASSPGQGKMNGYTF. CDR3 nucleotides: TGTGCCAGCAGCCCCGGGCAGGGGAAAATGAATGGCTACACCTTC. The full variable domain, completed using reference TRBV7-2 and TRBJ1-2, is GAGVSQSPSNKVTEKGKDVELRCDPISGHTALYWYRQSLGQGLEFLIYFQGNSAPDKSGLPSDRFSAERTGGSVSTLTIQRTQQEDSAVYLCASSPGQGKMNGYTFGSGTRLTVV.

V is TRBV12-3 or TRBV12-4 and J is TRBJ1-1, with D possibly being TRBD1 (5 bases). This CDR3 comprises 13 residues. V was trimmed by 3 bases and J by 5 bases, leaving 10 bases between them. The CDR3 reads CASSFSQGTEAFF. The DNA for the CDR3 is TGTGCCAGCAGTTTTTCGCAGGGAACTGAAGCTTTCTTT.

This clone has only one observation. This rearrangement joins TRBV14 to TRBJ1-6, with 8 bases that match TRBD1. CDR1 and CDR2 (germline): SGHDN, FVKESK. CDR3 size: 15 residues. Unmatched junction bases numbered 7, after V lost 3 bases and J lost 9 bases. CDR3: CASSHGQGRGSPLHF. The CDR3 DNA reads TGTGCCAGCAGCCATGGACAGGGAAGGGGTTCACCCCTCCACTTT.

The CDR3 is CASSFNNYNSPLHF. The DNA of the CDR3 is TGTGCCAGCAGTTTCAACAACTATAATTCACCCCTCCACTTT. The chain carries TRBV28 and TRBJ1-6; the D is unclear. Germline CDR1 and CDR2: MDHEN and SYDVKM. The length of the CDR3 is 14 residues. Trimming removed 3 bases at V and 3 bases at J, with 6 bases between.

The V and J genes are TRBV14 and TRBJ2-1; D call uncertain. Looked up from germline, CDR1 is SGHDN and CDR2 is FVKESK. This CDR3 comprises 16 residues. V was clipped by 3 bases and J by 2 bases, with 14 bases between them. CDR3 DNA: TGTGCCAGCAGCCAGATAGGTACAGCACCCTACAATGAGCAGTTCTTC. Translated, it gives CASSQIGTAPYNEQFF.

The sample holds one count of this clone. This sequence joins TRBV19 and TRBJ2-5, with 12 bases lining up with TRBD2. Germline lookup yields CDR1 LNHDA and CDR2 SQIVND (reference sequence). The trim removed 3 bases at V and 5 bases at J, leaving 7 bases unmatched. The CDR3 is 16 amino acids. Here the CDR3 reads CASSIRTSGTAETQYF. The DNA for the CDR3 is TGTGCCAGTAGTATCCGGACTAGCGGGACTGCGGAGACCCAGTACTTC.

The chain uses TRBV7-2 and TRBJ1-3, with D possibly matching TRBD1 (5 bases). The V gene's germline CDR1 is SGHTA and CDR2 FQGNSA. The CDR3 totals 17 residues. V dropped 4 bases and J dropped 1 base, with 17 bases sitting between them. DNA for the CDR3: TGTGCCAGCAGCTCAAACACGGGACTCAGTTCTGGAAACACCATATATTTT. It translates to CASSSNTGLSSGNTIYF. Variable domain in full (rest from reference TRBV7-2 and TRBJ1-3): GAGVSQSPSNKVTEKGKDVELRCDPISGHTALYWYRQSLGQGLEFLIYFQGNSAPDKSGLPSDRFSAERTGGSVSTLTIQRTQQEDSAVYLCASSSNTGLSSGNTIYFGEGSWLTVV.

This clone was detected only once. The CDR3 loop is CASSPGPDAYEQYF. CDR3 in DNA: TGTGCCAGCAGCCCGGGTCCTGATGCCTACGAGCAGTACTTC. The rearrangement links TRBV5-4 to TRBJ2-7, with D uncertain. Between the trimmed V and J ends, which lost 4 bases and 2 bases, there was a span of 13 bases. There are 14 residues in the CDR3. CDR1 and CDR2 from the germline V gene are SGHNT and YYREEE (reference sequence).

For the CDR3, the DNA is TGTGCCAGCAGCTTACTTGCACGGGGAAATTCACCCCTCCACTTT. This translates into CASSLLARGNSPLHF. The V gene is TRBV11-2, the J gene TRBJ1-6; no reliable D call. CDR3 length equals 15 residues. Germline values: CDR1 SGHAT, CDR2 FQNNGV. The germline V and J ends were trimmed by 2 bases and 7 bases, with 12 bases remaining between them.

J is TRBJ2-1 and V is TRBV5-4, with 7 bases that match TRBD2. CDR1 SGHNT and CDR2 YYREEE come from the germline V gene (reference sequence). This CDR3 is 14 amino acids long. V lost 0 bases, J lost 9 bases, and 6 bases stayed unmatched. The chain's CDR3 is CASSLGGSSSEQFF. CDR3 nucleotides: TGTGCCAGCAGCTTGGGCGGGAGTTCCAGTGAGCAGTTCTTC.

This chain uses TRBV4-1 with TRBJ2-7; a possible D gene is TRBD2 (5 bases). From germline, CDR1 is MGHRA and CDR2 YSYEKL. The CDR3 is made up of 15 amino acids. V was trimmed by 0 bases and J by 0 bases, leaving 9 bases between them. The CDR3 loop reads CASSQEDSASYEQYF. For the CDR3, the DNA is TGCGCCAGCAGCCAAGAGGACTCTGCCTCCTACGAGCAGTACTTC.